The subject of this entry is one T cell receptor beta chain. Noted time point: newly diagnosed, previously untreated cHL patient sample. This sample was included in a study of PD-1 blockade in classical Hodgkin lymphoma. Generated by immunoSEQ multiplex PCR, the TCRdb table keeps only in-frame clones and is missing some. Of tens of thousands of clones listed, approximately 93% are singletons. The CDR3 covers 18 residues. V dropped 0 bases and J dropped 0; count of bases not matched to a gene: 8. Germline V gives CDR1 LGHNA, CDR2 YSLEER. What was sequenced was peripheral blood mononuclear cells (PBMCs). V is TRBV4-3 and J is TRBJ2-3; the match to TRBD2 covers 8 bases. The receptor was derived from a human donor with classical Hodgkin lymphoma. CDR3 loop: CASSQESSGSTSTDTQYF. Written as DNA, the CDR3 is TGCGCCAGCAGCCAAGAGTCTAGCGGGTCAACTAGCACAGATACGCAGTATTTT.